Each of the 16 T cell receptor beta chains below was sequenced from the same sample in a study of CD8+ T cells in alopecia areata. Once RNA had been extracted, it was reverse transcribed into cDNA to act as the sequencing template. Sequencing was performed with immunoSEQ multiplex PCR; in TCRdb, only in-frame clones are kept and a portion is missing. The data contain roughly 200,000 clones, about 60% of them singletons. Treatment: oral pan-JAK inhibitor, 5-10 mg twice daily. The sample in question was CD8+ T cells sorted from blood, obtained at week 24, from a patient treated with tofacitinib. These receptors were obtained from a human donor with alopecia areata.

In its sample, this clone was seen a few times. This rearrangement joins TRBV15 to TRBJ2-1, with D perhaps TRBD2 (7 bases). This CDR3 has 16 residues. The V and J ends lost 3 bases and 6 bases respectively, with 18 bases between them. The V gene's germline CDR1 is LNHNV and CDR2 YYDKDF (reference sequence). CDR3 DNA sequence: TGTGCCACCAGCAGGGGACTATCTGGGGGCGTCAATGAGCAGTTCTTC. Residues: CATSRGLSGGVNEQFF.

V and J are TRBV10-2 and TRBJ1-3, with TRBD1 identical over 8 bases. Trimming removed 8 bases from V and 0 bases from J; junction bases left unmatched: 9. Germline V gene sequence: CDR1 WSHSY, CDR2 SAAADI. This CDR3 comprises 16 residues. The CDR3 coding sequence is TGCGCCAGCGGTTCTGGGACAGGCAACTCTGGAAACACCATATATTTT. Encoded protein: CASGSGTGNSGNTIYF.

This chain uses TRBV2 with TRBJ1-2; D gene uncertain. The CDR3 is 13 residues long. CDR1 SNHLY and CDR2 FYNNEI come from the germline V gene. V lost 11 bases to trimming and J lost 3 bases, with 16 bases between them. CDR3 region: CAGRGRVDYGYTF. CDR3 sequence (DNA): TGTGCCGGCCGCGGGAGGGTCGACTATGGCTACACCTTC.

The chain joins TRBV29-1 to TRBJ2-7; D perhaps matches TRBD2 (5 bases). Trimming took 3 bases from V and 5 from J, leaving 14 bases between them. The CDR3 is 13 amino acids. Looked up from germline, CDR1 is SQVTM and CDR2 is ANQGSEA. The CDR3 here is CSVEDGERHEQYF. The CDR3 region has the DNA TGCAGCGTTGAGGACGGGGAGAGACACGAGCAGTACTTC.

There are a few counts of this clone. At the DNA level, this CDR3 is encoded by other sequences in the same sample as well. This rearrangement joins TRBV5-1 to TRBJ2-1, with D unclear. The V gene's germline CDR1 is SGHRS and CDR2 YFSETQ. V was cut by 0 bases and J by 6 bases, with 4 bases left in between. This CDR3 is built from 12 residues. CDR3 DNA sequence: TGCGCCAGCAGCTTGGAAGGCAATGAGCAGTTCTTC. It codes for CASSLEGNEQFF.

This clone was seen a handful of times. CDR3 amino acids: CSVVFSGNTIYF. The CDR3, as DNA: TGCAGCGTTGTATTCTCTGGAAACACCATATATTTT. V gene TRBV29-1 combines with J gene TRBJ1-3; D remains ambiguous. The CDR3 has 12 residues. Germline V gene lookup returns CDR1 SQVTM and CDR2 ANQGSEA. V was trimmed by 4 bases and J by 0 bases, leaving 4 bases between them. The full variable domain, with the rest looked up from reference TRBV29-1 and TRBJ1-3, is SAVISQKPSRDICQRGTSLTIQCQVDSQVTMMFWYRQQPGQSLTLIATANQGSEATYESGFVIDKFPISRPNLTFSTLTVSNMSPEDSSIYLCSVVFSGNTIYFGEGSWLTVV.

The CDR3 nucleotides are TGTGCCAGCAGCCCTCAGGAGAGGCCCTCCTACGAGCAGTACTTC. It specifies CASSPQERPSYEQYF. The V and J genes are TRBV14 and TRBJ2-7, with no clear D. The CDR3 length is 15 residues. The V and J ends lost 4 bases and 0 bases respectively, with 13 bases between them. The germline CDR1 and CDR2 sequences are SGHDN and FVKESK.

This clone was observed a few times. V and J are TRBV12-5 and TRBJ1-1; TRBD1 might be the D (6 bases). The CDR3 totals 12 residues. Trimming pared 5 bases from V and 6 bases from J, leaving 10 bases between. The germline V gene has CDR1 LGHNT and CDR2 FRNRAP. Here the CDR3 reads CASGTGRSEAFF. The CDR3 nucleotides are TGTGCTAGTGGTACAGGGCGGTCTGAAGCTTTCTTT. The whole variable domain, filled in from reference TRBV12-5 and TRBJ1-1, reads DARVTQTPRHKVTEMGQEVTMRCQPILGHNTVFWYRQTMMQGLELLAYFRNRAPLDDSGMPKDRFSAEMPDATLATLKIQPSEPRDSAVYFCASGTGRSEAFFGQGTRLTVV.

The chain links TRBV6-5 to TRBJ2-5; 7 bases are a match to TRBD2. The CDR3 has 15 residues. J was trimmed by 0 bases and V by 5 bases; bases with no gene match: 6. CDR1 MNHEY and CDR2 SVGAGI come from the germline V gene. CDR3 sequence (DNA): TGTGCCAGCAGTCCGTTCCTAGCGGACCAAGAGACCCAGTACTTC. Translation gives CASSPFLADQETQYF.

The chain combines TRBV4-1 with TRBJ1-1; D remains ambiguous. The CDR3 has 15 residues. V lost 3 bases and J 1 base, leaving 12 bases between the germline ends. Germline values: CDR1 MGHRA, CDR2 YSYEKL. CDR3 protein: CASSQRTATNTEAFF. For the CDR3, the DNA is TGCGCCAGCAGCCAGCGTACAGCTACGAACACTGAAGCTTTCTTT.

CDR3 residues: CACTQTYEQYF. CDR3 nucleotides: TGTGCCTGTACGCAGACCTACGAGCAGTACTTC. The rearrangement links TRBV30 to TRBJ2-7; D not certain. The CDR3 spans 11 residues. Germline assignment: CDR1 GTSNPN and CDR2 SVGIG (reference sequence). V lost 6 bases and J lost 2, with 8 bases in between.

The chain has TRBV5-1 and TRBJ1-1; D call uncertain. The ends were cut back, 1 base at V and 7 bases at J, with 11 bases in the middle. The CDR3 totals 13 residues. Looked up from germline, CDR1 is SGHRS and CDR2 is YFSETQ. The CDR3 DNA reads TGCGCCAGCAGCTTGAGGCTCGAGCGTGAAGCTTTCTTT. Amino acid sequence: CASSLRLEREAFF.

V and J are TRBV21-1 and TRBJ2-5; the table's D gene call, TRBD1, was not cross checked with the DNA. TRBV21-1 is tagged as a pseudogene. The CDR3 covers 17 residues. The CDR3 DNA reads TGTGCCAGCAGCAAAAGGGAGCGGTCGGACAGTGGAGAGACCCAGTACTTC. Amino acid sequence: CASSKRERSDSGETQYF.

This clone has more than one count but fewer than ten. The chain combines TRBV30 with TRBJ1-1, with a tentative D call TRBD1 (5 bases). Germline assignment: CDR1 GTSNPN and CDR2 SVGIG (reference sequence). Trimming pared 4 bases from V and 1 base from J, leaving 7 bases between. The CDR3 totals 12 residues. CDR3 in DNA: TGTGCCTGGACAGGGAGGAACACTGAAGCTTTCTTT. Its protein is CAWTGRNTEAFF.

Here the CDR3 DNA reads TGCGCCAGCAGCTTGTATACAGGGATCAATGAGCAGTTCTTC. This gives the protein CASSLYTGINEQFF. This chain uses TRBV5-1 with TRBJ2-1, with D possibly matching TRBD1 (6 bases). V gave up 1 base and J gave up 6 bases, with 11 bases separating them. The CDR3 runs to 14 residues. Germline CDR1 SGHRS, CDR2 YFSETQ.

This clone appeared once. V is TRBV7-9 and J is TRBJ2-1; 10 bases match TRBD2. The V and J ends lost 5 bases and 6 bases, in that order; junction bases with no gene match: 10. The germline gives CDR1 SEHNR, CDR2 FQNEAQ (reference sequence). The CDR3 has 16 amino acids. This CDR3 is CASSPLVSGGINEQFF. The CDR3 DNA reads TGTGCCAGCAGCCCCCTTGTTAGCGGGGGGATCAATGAGCAGTTCTTC.